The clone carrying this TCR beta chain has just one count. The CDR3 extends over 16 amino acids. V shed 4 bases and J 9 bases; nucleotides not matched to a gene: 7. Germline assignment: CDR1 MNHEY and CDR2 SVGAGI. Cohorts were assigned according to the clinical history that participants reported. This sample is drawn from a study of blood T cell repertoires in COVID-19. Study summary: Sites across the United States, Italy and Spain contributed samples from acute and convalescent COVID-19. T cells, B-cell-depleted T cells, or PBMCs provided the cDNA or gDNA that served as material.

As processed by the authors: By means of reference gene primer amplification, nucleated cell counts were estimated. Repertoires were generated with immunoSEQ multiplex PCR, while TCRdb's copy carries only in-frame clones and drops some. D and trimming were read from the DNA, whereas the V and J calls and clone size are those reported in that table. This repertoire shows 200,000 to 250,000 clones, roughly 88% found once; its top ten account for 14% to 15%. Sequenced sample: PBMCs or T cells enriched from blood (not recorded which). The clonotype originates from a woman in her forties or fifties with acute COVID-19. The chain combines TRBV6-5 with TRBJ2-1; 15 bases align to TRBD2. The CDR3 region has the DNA TGTGCCAGCAGTTTTCGGACTAGCGGGAGGGCCCTTGAGCAGTTCTTC. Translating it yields CASSFRTSGRALEQFF.